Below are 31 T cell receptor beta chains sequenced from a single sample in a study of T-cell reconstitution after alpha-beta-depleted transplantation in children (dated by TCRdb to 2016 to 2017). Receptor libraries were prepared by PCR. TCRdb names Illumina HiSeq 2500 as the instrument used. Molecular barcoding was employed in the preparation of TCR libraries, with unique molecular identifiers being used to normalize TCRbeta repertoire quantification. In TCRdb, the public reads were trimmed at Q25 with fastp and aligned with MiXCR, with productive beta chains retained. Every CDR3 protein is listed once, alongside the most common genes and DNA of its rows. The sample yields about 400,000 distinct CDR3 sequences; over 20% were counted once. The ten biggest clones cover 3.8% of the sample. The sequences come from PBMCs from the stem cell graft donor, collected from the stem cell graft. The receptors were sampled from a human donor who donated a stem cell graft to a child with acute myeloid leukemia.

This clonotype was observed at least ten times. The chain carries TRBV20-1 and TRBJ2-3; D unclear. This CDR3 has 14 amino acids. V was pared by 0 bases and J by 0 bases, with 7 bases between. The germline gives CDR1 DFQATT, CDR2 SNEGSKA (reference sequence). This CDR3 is CSAREIASTDTQYF. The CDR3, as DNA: TGCAGTGCTAGAGAGATCGCTAGCACAGATACGCAGTATTTT.

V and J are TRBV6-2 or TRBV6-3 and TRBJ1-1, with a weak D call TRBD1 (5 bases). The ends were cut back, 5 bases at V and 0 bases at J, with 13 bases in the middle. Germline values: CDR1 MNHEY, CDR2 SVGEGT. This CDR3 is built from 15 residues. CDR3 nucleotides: TGTGCCAGCAGTCCTGTGGACAAAATGAACACTGAAGCTTTCTTT. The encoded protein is CASSPVDKMNTEAFF.

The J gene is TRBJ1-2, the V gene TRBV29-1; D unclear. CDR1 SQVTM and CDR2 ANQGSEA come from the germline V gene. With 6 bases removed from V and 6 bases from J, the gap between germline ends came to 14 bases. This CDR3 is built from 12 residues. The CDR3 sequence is CSVENQVNGYTF. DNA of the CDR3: TGCAGCGTGGAAAACCAGGTTAATGGCTACACCTTC. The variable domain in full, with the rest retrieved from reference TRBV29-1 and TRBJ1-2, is SAVISQKPSRDICQRGTSLTIQCQVDSQVTMMFWYRQQPGQSLTLIATANQGSEATYESGFVIDKFPISRPNLTFSTLTVSNMSPEDSSIYLCSVENQVNGYTFGSGTRLTVV.

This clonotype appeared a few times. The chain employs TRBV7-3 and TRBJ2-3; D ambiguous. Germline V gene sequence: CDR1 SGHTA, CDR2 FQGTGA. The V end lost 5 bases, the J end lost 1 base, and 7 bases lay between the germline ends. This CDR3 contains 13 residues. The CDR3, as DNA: TGTGCCAGCAGCCCGGACGGCACAGATACGCAGTATTTT. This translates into CASSPDGTDTQYF.

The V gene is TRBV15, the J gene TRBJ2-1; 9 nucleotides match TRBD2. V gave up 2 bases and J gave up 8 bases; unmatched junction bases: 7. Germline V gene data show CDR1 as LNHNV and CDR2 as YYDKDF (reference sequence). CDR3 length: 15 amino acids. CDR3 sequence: CATSRIPGLAHEQFF. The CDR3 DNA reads TGTGCCACCAGCAGAATTCCGGGACTAGCCCATGAGCAGTTCTTC.

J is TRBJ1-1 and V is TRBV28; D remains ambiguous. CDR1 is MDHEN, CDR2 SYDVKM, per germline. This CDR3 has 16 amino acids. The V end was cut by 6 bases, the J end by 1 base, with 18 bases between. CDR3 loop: CASSLPKGDQNTEAFF. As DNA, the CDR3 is TGTGCCAGCAGCTTACCCAAGGGAGATCAGAACACTGAAGCTTTCTTT.

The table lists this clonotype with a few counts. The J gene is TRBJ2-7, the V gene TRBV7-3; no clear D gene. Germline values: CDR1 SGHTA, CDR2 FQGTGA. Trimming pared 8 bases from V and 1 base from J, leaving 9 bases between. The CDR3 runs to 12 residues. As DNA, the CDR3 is TGTGCCAGCGGCCCGCGGTCCTACGAGCAGTACTTC. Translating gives CASGPRSYEQYF. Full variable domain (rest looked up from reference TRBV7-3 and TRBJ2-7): GAGVSQTPSNKVTEKGKYVELRCDPISGHTALYWYRQSLGQGPEFLIYFQGTGAADDSGLPNDRFFAVRPEGSVSTLKIQRTERGDSAVYLCASGPRSYEQYFGPGTRLTVT.

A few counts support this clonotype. This CDR3 is CASSVDGYSNQPQHF. The CDR3 DNA reads as TGTGCCAGCAGCGTAGACGGATATAGCAATCAGCCCCAGCATTTT. The chain couples TRBV9 to TRBJ1-5; unclear D gene. In germline, CDR1 is SGDLS, CDR2 YYNGEE. Trimming removed 0 bases at V and 0 bases at J, with 7 bases between. This CDR3 spans 15 amino acids.

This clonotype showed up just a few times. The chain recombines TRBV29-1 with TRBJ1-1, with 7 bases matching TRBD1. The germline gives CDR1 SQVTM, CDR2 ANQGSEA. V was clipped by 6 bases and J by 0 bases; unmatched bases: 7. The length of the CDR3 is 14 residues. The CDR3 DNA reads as TGCAGCGTGGGACACAGGGGCCTGAACACTGAAGCTTTCTTT. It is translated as CSVGHRGLNTEAFF. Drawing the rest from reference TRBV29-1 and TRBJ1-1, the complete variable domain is SAVISQKPSRDICQRGTSLTIQCQVDSQVTMMFWYRQQPGQSLTLIATANQGSEATYESGFVIDKFPISRPNLTFSTLTVSNMSPEDSSIYLCSVGHRGLNTEAFFGQGTRLTVV.

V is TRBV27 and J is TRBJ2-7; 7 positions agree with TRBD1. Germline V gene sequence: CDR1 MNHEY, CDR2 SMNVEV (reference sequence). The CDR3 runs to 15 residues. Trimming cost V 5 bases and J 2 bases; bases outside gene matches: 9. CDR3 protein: CASSRRPGTAYEQYF. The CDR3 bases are TGTGCCAGCAGTCGAAGACCTGGGACAGCCTACGAGCAGTACTTC.

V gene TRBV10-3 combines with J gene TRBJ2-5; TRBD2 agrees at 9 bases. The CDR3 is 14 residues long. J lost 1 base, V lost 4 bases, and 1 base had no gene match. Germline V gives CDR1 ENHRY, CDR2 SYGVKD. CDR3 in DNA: TGTGCCATCAGTGGACTAGCGGCCCAAGAGACCCAGTACTTC. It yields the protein CAISGLAAQETQYF.

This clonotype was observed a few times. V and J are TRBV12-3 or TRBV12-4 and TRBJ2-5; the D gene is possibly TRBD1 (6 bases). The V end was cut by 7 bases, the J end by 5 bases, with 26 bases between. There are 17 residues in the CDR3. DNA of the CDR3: TGTGCCAGCACCCTAGGTTCGCCCGGGGACAACTCGGAGACCCAGTACTTC. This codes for CASTLGSPGDNSETQYF.

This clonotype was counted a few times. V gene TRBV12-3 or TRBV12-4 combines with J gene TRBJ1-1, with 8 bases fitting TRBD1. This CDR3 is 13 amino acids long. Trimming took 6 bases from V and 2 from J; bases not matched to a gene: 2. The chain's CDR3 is CASRGTGNTEAFF. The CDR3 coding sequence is TGTGCCAGCAGGGGGACAGGAAACACTGAAGCTTTCTTT.

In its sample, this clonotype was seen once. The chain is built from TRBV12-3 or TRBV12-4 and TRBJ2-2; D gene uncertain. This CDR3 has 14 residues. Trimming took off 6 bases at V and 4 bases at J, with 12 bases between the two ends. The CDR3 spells CASRPRAPTGELFF. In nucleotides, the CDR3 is TGTGCCAGCAGGCCTCGGGCCCCCACCGGGGAGCTGTTTTTT.

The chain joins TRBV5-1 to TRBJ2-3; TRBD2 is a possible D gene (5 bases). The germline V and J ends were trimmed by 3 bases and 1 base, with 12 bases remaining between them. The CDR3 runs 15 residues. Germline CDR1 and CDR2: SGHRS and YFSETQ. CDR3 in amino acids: CASSSSAGGTDTQYF. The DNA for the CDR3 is TGCGCCAGCAGCTCCTCGGCGGGCGGCACAGATACGCAGTATTTT. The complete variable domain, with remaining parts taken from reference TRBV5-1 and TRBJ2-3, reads KAGVTQTPRYLIKTRGQQVTLSCSPISGHRSVSWYQQTPGQGLQFLFEYFSETQRNKGNFPGRFSGRQFSNSRSEMNVSTLELGDSALYLCASSSSAGGTDTQYFGPGTRLTVL.

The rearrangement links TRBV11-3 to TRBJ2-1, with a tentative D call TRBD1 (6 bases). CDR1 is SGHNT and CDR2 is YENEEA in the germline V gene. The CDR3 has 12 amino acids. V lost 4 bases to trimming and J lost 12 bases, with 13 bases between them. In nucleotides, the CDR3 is TGTGCCAGCAGCTACCGGACAGAACCGCAGTTCTTC. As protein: CASSYRTEPQFF.

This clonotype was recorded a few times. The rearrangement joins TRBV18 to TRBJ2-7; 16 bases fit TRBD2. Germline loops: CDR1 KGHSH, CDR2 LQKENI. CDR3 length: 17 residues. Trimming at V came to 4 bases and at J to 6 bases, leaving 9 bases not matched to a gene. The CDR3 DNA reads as TGTGCCAGCTCACAACCGGGACTAGCGGGAGGGGCTGGCGAGCAGTACTTC. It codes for CASSQPGLAGGAGEQYF. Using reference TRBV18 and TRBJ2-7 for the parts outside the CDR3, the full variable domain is NAGVMQNPRHLVRRRGQEARLRCSPMKGHSHVYWYRQLPEEGLKFMVYLQKENIIDESGMPKERFSAEFPKEGPSILRIQQVVRGDSAAYFCASSQPGLAGGAGEQYFGPGTRLTVT.

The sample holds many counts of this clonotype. CDR3 sequence reads: CSATGTRKYNEQFF. The CDR3, as DNA: TGCAGTGCTACCGGGACTAGGAAATACAATGAGCAGTTCTTC. This chain links TRBV20-1 with TRBJ2-1; 8 bases fit TRBD2. The germline CDR1 and CDR2 sequences are DFQATT and SNEGSKA (reference sequence). V was pared by 4 bases and J by 4 bases, with 6 bases of the junction left unmatched. This CDR3 spans 14 amino acids.

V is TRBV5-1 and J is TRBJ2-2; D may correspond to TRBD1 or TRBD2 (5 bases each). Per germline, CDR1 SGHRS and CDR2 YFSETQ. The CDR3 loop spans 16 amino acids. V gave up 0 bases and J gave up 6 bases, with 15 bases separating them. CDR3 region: CASSLAAGTVSGELFF. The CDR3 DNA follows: TGCGCCAGCAGCTTGGCCGCAGGGACGGTCTCCGGGGAGCTGTTTTTT. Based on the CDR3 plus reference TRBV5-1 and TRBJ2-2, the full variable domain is KAGVTQTPRYLIKTRGQQVTLSCSPISGHRSVSWYQQTPGQGLQFLFEYFSETQRNKGNFPGRFSGRQFSNSRSEMNVSTLELGDSALYLCASSLAAGTVSGELFFGEGSRLTVL.

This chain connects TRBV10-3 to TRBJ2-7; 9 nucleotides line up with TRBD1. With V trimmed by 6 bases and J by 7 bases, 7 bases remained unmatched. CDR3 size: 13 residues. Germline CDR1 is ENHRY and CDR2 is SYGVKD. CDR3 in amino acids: CAIRDRGNGEQYF. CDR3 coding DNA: TGTGCCATCAGGGACAGGGGTAACGGGGAGCAGTACTTC.

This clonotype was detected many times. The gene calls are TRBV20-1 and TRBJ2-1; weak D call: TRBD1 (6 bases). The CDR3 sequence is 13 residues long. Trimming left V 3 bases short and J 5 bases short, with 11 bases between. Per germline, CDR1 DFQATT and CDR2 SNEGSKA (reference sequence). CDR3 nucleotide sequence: TGCAGTGCTAGTTTCAGGGGAAACAATGAGCAGTTCTTC. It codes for CSASFRGNNEQFF.

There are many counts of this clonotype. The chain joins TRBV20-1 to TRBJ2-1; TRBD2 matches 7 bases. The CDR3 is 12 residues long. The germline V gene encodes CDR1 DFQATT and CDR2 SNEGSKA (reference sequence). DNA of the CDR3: TGCAGGGCAGCGGGAAGGTACAATGAGCAGTTCTTC. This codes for CRAAGRYNEQFF.

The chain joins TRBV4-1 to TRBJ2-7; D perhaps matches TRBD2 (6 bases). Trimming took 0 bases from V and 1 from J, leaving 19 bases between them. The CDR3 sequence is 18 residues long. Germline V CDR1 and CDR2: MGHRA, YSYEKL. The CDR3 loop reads CASSQEGSGLGPSYEQYF. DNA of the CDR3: TGCGCCAGCAGCCAAGAGGGGAGCGGGTTGGGACCTTCCTACGAGCAGTACTTC.

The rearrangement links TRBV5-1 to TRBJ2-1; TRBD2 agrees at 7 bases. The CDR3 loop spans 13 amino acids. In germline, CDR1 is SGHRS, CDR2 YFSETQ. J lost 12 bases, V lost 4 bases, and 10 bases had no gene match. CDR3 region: CASSPRDYEGQFF. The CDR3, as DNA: TGCGCCAGCAGCCCCCGGGACTACGAGGGGCAGTTCTTC. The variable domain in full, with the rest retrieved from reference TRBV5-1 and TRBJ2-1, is KAGVTQTPRYLIKTRGQQVTLSCSPISGHRSVSWYQQTPGQGLQFLFEYFSETQRNKGNFPGRFSGRQFSNSRSEMNVSTLELGDSALYLCASSPRDYEGQFFGPGTRLTVL.

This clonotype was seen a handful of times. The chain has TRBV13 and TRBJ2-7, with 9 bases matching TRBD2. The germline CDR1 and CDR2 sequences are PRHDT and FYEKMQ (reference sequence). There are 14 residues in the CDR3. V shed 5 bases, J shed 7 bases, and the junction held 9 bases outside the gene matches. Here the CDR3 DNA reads TGTGCCAGCAGCCAAACTAGCGGGTGGGGAGAGCAGTACTTC. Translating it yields CASSQTSGWGEQYF.

CDR3 DNA sequence: TGTGCCAGCAGTTTATGGCCCTTAAACACTGAAGCTTTCTTT. Translated: CASSLWPLNTEAFF. This chain joins TRBV27 and TRBJ1-1, with D uncertain. Trimming stripped 1 base from V and 2 bases from J, with 8 bases between. The length of the CDR3 is 14 residues. CDR1 is MNHEY, CDR2 SMNVEV, per germline (reference sequence).

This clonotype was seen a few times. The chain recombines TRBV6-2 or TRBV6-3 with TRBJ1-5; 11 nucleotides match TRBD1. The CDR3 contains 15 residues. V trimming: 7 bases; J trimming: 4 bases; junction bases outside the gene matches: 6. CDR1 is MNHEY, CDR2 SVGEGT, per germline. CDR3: CASTQDRGRNQPQHF. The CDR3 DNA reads TGTGCCAGCACCCAGGACAGGGGGCGAAATCAGCCCCAGCATTTT.

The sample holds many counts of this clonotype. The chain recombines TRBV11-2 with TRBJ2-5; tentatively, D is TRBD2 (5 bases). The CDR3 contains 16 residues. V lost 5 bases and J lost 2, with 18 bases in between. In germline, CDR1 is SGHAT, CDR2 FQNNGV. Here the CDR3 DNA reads TGTGCCAGCAGCCCCCCCCTGGCTAGCCCGCAAGAGACCCAGTACTTC. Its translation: CASSPPLASPQETQYF.

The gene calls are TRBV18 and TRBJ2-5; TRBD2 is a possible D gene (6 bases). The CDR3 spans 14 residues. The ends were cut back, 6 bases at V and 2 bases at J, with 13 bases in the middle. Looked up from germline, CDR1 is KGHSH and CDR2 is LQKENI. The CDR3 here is CASSQLADQETQYF. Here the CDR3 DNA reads TGTGCCAGCTCCCAACTAGCAGATCAAGAGACCCAGTACTTC.

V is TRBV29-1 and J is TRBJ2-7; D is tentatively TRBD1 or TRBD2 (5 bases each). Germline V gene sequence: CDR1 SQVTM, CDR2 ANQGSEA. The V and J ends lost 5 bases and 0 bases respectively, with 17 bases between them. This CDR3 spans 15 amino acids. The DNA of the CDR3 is TGCAGCGTTACCCTGGCGGCGAGGGGCTCCTACGAGCAGTACTTC. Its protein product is CSVTLAARGSYEQYF.

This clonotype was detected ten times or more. The CDR3 nucleotides read TGCAGTGCTCTAGGGAACCTGGGACTAGCGGGAGAGGGCGAGCAGTACTTC. It translates to CSALGNLGLAGEGEQYF. The V gene is TRBV20-1, the J gene TRBJ2-7; 14 bases align to TRBD2. V was clipped by 5 bases and J by 6 bases; unmatched bases: 15. From germline, CDR1 is DFQATT and CDR2 SNEGSKA (reference sequence). There are 17 residues in the CDR3.